These T cell receptor beta chains were read from a single sample in a study of PD-1 blockade in mismatch repair-deficient tumors. Produced via immunoSEQ multiplex PCR; TCRdb's table is partial and in-frame only. The table shows about 18,000 clones, with 84% occurring only once. The sample consisted of PBMCs, taken less than 25 weeks after starting pembrolizumab. These receptors were taken from an adult with mismatch repair-deficient cancer. The CDR3 runs from the conserved cysteine through the conserved F or W. The order of the fields is J gene, D gene, V gene, clone size, CDR3 protein, CDR3 DNA. The D gene is left open where the match is weak. Not every row has a clone size; where given, it reads once, few, many or a size class.

TRBJ2-7 TRBD2 TRBV20-1 - CSGLAQYEQYF TGCAGTGGACTAGCGCAGTACGAGCAGTACTTC
TRBJ2-3 TRBD1 TRBV5-1 - CASSPGQGRTDTQYF TGCGCCAGCAGCCCGGGACAGGGTAGAACAGATACGCAGTATTTT
TRBJ2-4 TRBD1 TRBV5-6 - CASSLAGGGNIQYF TGTGCCAGCAGCCTGGCAGGGGGCGGAAACATTCAGTACTTC
TRBJ2-1 TRBD1 TRBV6-1 - CASSLGQGYSEQFF TGTGCCAGCAGTCTGGGACAGGGGTATAGTGAGCAGTTCTTC
TRBJ2-7 - TRBV5-1 - CASSLLDTASYEQYF TGCGCCAGCAGCTTGCTGGACACAGCATCCTACGAGCAGTACTTC
TRBJ2-5 - TRBV11-2 - CASSLVGVLGGTQYF TGTGCCAGCAGCTTAGTTGGCGTTCTAGGAGGGACCCAGTACTTC
TRBJ2-1 TRBD2 TRBV5-4 - CASSLDPSGGYNEQFF TGTGCCAGCAGCTTGGATCCTAGCGGGGGCTACAATGAGCAGTTCTTC
TRBJ2-3 - TRBV30 - CAWSMASLGTQYF TGTGCCTGGAGTATGGCTAGTCTGGGTACGCAGTATTTT
TRBJ2-7 - TRBV28 - CASSLLILSYEQYF TGTGCCAGCAGTTTATTAATCTTATCCTACGAGCAGTACTTC
TRBJ2-5 TRBD1 TRBV11-1 - CASSSQTGAFETQYF TGTGCCAGCAGCTCCCAGACAGGGGCATTTGAGACCCAGTACTTC
TRBJ2-3 - TRBV5-1 - CASSFSGGTDTQYF TGCGCCAGCAGCTTTTCGGGTGGTACAGATACGCAGTATTTT
TRBJ1-6 - TRBV5-4 - CAGGEGPNSPLHF TGTGCCGGAGGCGAAGGGCCCAATTCACCCCTCCACTTT
TRBJ2-7 - TRBV6-5 few CASSYHRDFTYEQYF TGTGCCAGCAGTTACCACCGGGACTTCACCTACGAGCAGTACTTC
TRBJ1-4 TRBD1 TRBV28 - CASSSGQGTAPFFPEKLFF TGTGCCAGCAGTTCCGGACAGGGAACCGCACCCTTTTTCCCTGAAAAACTGTTTTTT
TRBJ2-3 - TRBV28 - CASRGADTDTQYF TGTGCCAGCAGAGGAGCCGACACAGATACGCAGTATTTT
TRBJ1-5 - TRBV28 - CASSRVSGPQHF TGTGCCAGCAGTCGAGTATCAGGGCCCCAGCATTTT
TRBJ1-6 - TRBV5-1 - CASSQSWGAYNSPLHF TGCGCCAGCAGCCAGTCTTGGGGGGCCTATAATTCACCCCTCCACTTT
TRBJ1-5 - TRBV7-8 - CASSLAGAPQHF TGTGCCAGCAGCTTAGCGGGGGCGCCCCAGCATTTT
TRBJ2-7 TRBD1 TRBV28 few CASSPDRGSEQYF TGTGCCAGCAGTCCCGACAGGGGAAGCGAGCAGTACTTC
TRBJ2-1 TRBD2 TRBV5-1 - CASTLAGTSGNNEQFF TGCGCCAGCACCTTAGCCGGGACTAGCGGGAACAATGAGCAGTTCTTC
TRBJ1-2 - TRBV5-1 - CASSQGSGNYGYTF TGCGCCAGCAGCCAGGGGAGCGGTAACTATGGCTACACCTTC
TRBJ2-1 - TRBV6-1 once CASSERRGGWETYNEQFF TGTGCCAGCAGTGAAAGGAGGGGGGGCTGGGAGACCTACAATGAGCAGTTCTTC
TRBJ2-7 - TRBV6-1 - CASSETGPYEQYF TGTGCCAGCAGTGAAACAGGGCCGTACGAGCAGTACTTC